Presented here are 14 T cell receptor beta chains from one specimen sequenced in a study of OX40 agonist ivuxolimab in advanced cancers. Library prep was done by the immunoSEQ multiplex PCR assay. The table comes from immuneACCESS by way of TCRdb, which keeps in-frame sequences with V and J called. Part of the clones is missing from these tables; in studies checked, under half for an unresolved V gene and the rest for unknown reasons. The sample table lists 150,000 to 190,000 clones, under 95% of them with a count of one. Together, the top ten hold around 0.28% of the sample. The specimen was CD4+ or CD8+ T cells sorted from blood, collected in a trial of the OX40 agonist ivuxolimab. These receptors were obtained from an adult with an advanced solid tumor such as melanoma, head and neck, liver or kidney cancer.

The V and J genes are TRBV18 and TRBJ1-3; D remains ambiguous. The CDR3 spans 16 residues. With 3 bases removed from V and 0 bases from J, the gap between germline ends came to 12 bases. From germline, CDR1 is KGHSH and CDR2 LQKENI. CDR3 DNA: TGTGCCAGCTCACCCCCCTCTCTTTACTCTGGAAACACCATATATTTT. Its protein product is CASSPPSLYSGNTIYF.

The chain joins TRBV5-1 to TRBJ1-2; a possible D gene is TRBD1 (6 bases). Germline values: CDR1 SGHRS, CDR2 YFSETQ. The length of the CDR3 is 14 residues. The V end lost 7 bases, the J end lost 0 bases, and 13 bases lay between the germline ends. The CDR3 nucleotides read TGCGCCAGCGGACGGACAGCCGCTAACTATGGCTACACCTTC. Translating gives CASGRTAANYGYTF.

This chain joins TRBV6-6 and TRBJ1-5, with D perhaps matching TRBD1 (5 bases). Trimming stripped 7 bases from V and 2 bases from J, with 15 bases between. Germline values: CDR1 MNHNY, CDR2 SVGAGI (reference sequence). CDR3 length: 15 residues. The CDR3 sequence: CASTSSGAGNQPQHF. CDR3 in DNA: TGTGCCAGCACCTCGTCCGGGGCCGGCAATCAGCCCCAGCATTTT.

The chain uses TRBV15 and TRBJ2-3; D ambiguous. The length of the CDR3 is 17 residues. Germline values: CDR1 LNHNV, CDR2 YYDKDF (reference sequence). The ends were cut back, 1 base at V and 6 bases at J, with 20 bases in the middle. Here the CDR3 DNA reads TGTGCCACCAGCAGAGGACATAGGTCCAGGACCTCTGATACGCAGTATTTT. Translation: CATSRGHRSRTSDTQYF.

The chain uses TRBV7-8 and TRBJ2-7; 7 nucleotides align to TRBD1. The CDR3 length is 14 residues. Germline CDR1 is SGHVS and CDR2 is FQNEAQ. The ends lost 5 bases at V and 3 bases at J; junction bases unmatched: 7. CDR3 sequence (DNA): TGTGCCAGCAGCCCTCGACAGGGAGTCTACGAGCAGTACTTC. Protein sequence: CASSPRQGVYEQYF.

The chain's CDR3 is CASSSPGLGSSYEQYF. CDR3 sequence (DNA): TGTGCCAGCAGCTCTCCGGGACTAGGGAGTTCCTACGAGCAGTACTTC. The chain links TRBV5-4 to TRBJ2-7; 8 bases map to TRBD2. CDR1 and CDR2 from the germline V gene are SGHNT and YYREEE (reference sequence). The CDR3 has 16 amino acids. Trimming cost V 3 bases and J 1 base; bases outside gene matches: 9.

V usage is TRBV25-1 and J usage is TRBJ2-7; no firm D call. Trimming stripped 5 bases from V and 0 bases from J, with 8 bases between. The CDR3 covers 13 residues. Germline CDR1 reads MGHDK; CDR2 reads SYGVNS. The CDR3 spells CASSRTYSYEQYF. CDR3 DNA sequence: TGTGCCAGCAGTCGTACCTACTCCTACGAGCAGTACTTC.

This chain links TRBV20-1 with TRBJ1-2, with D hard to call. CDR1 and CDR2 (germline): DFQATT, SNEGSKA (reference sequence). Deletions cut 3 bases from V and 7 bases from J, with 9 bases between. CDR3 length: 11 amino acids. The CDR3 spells CSASQVVGYTF. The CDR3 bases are TGCAGTGCTAGTCAGGTAGTTGGCTACACCTTC.

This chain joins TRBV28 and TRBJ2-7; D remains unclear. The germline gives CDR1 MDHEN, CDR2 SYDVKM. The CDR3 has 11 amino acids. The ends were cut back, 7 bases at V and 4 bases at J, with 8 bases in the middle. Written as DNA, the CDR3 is TGTGCCAGCAACAGAGGATACGAGCAGTACTTC. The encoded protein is CASNRGYEQYF.

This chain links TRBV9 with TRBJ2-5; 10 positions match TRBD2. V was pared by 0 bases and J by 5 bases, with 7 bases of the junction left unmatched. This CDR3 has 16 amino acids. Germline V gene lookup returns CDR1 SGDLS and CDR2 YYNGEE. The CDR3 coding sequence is TGTGCCAGCAGCGTAGCTACTAGCGGGGTCTCGGAGACCCAGTACTTC. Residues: CASSVATSGVSETQYF.

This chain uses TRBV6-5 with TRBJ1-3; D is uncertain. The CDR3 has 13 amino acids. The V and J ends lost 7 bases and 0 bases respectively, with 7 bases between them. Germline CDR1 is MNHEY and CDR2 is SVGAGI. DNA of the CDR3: TGTGCCAGCACGAGAGTCTCTGGAAACACCATATATTTT. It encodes CASTRVSGNTIYF.

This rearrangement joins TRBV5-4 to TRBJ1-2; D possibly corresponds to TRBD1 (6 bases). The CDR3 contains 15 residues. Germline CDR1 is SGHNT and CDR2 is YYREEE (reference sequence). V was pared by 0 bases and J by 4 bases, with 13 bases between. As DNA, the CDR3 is TGTGCCAGCAGCTTGGCCAAGGAGGGGGTCTATGGCTACACCTTC. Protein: CASSLAKEGVYGYTF.

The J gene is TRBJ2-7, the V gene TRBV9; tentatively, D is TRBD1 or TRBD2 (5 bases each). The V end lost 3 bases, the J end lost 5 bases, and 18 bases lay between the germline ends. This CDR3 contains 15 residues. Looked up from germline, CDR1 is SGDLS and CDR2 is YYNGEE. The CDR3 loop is CASSARDGEAHEQYF. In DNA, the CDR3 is TGTGCCAGCAGCGCCCGGGACGGGGAAGCCCACGAGCAGTACTTC.

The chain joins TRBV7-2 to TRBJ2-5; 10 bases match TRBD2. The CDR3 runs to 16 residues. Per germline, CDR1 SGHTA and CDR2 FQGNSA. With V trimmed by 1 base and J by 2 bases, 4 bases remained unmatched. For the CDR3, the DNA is TGTGCCAGCAGCTTAGGAGCGGGAGGGGGACAAGAGACCCAGTACTTC. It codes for CASSLGAGGGQETQYF.